One sample yielded the 23 T cell receptor beta chains listed below, sequenced in a study of tumor and adjacent non-tumor tissue in lung cancer. The library came from three nested PCR rounds adapted from ARM-PCR protocols. TCRdb analysed the multiplex PCR reads with MiXCR anew, one entry per CDR3 protein. The table lists about 76,000 distinct CDR3 sequences, roughly 80% of them singletons. No cell sorting was done before RNA was extracted from the tissue. This non-tumor lung sample came from over 3 cm beyond the tumor edge. Material for sequencing was distant non-tumor lung tissue. All receptors derive from a man aged 55 to 70 with non-small cell lung cancer.

This chain joins TRBV24-1 and TRBJ2-7; 9 bases line up with TRBD2. The length of the CDR3 is 15 residues. V shed 4 bases, J shed 5 bases, and the junction held 8 bases outside the gene matches. Germline-derived CDR1 and CDR2 are KGHDR and SFDVKD. The CDR3: CATSERISGSHEQYF. As DNA, the CDR3 is TGTGCCACCAGTGAAAGGATTAGCGGGAGTCACGAGCAGTACTTC.

Of note for this clonotype: The conserved final phenylalanine or tryptophan is absent from the CDR3, which likely points to a read error. J is TRBJ1-1 and V is TRBV6-5; D is unclear. Trimming took off 7 bases at V and 2 bases at J, with 20 bases between the two ends. CDR1 and CDR2 (germline): MNHEY, SVGAGI. This CDR3 is built from 16 residues. The CDR3: CASITRRLRGNTEAFR. The CDR3 nucleotides read TGTGCCAGCATAACCCGAAGGCTACGCGGAAACACTGAAGCTTTCCGT.

V is TRBV29-1 and J is TRBJ2-2; D is undetermined. V lost 4 bases to trimming and J lost 0 bases, with 9 bases between them. The CDR3 covers 14 residues. CDR1 is SQVTM and CDR2 is ANQGSEA in the germline V gene. CDR3 bases: TGCAGCGTTGCTCGGAACGCGAACACCGGGGAGCTGTTTTTT. Amino acids: CSVARNANTGELFF.

With regard to this clonotype: This may be a read error: a much more frequent sequence differs by one nucleotide. The chain recombines TRBV20-1 with TRBJ1-5; D ambiguous. The CDR3 is made up of 13 amino acids. CDR1 is DFQATT and CDR2 is SNEGSKA in the germline V gene (reference sequence). V lost 6 bases, J lost 0 bases, and 9 bases lay in between. The CDR3 loop is CSATSGSNQPQHF. The DNA for the CDR3 is TGCAGTGCCACCTCAGGTAGCAATCAGCCCCAGCATTTT.

The V gene is TRBV20-1, the J gene TRBJ1-5, with TRBD1 as a possible D gene (5 bases). The CDR3 has 16 amino acids. CDR1 is DFQATT, CDR2 SNEGSKA, per germline (reference sequence). The CDR3 nucleotides are TGCATTGCCCTCCCGATGGGGCGCGCGGGCAATCAGCCCCAGCATTTT. Residues: CIALPMGRAGNQPQHF.

Note on this clonotype: The junction and the germline gene differ at one end; a read error may be behind it. This chain joins TRBV5-6 and TRBJ1-1; the D gene is possibly TRBD1 (5 bases). Germline assignment: CDR1 SGHDT and CDR2 YYEEEE. This CDR3 is built from 13 residues. The DNA of the CDR3 is TGTCCCAGCAGCTTACTTCAGGGCAATGAAGCTTTCTTT. It specifies CPSSLLQGNEAFF.

In regard to this clonotype: A junction boundary mismatches the germline segment, possibly from a read error. This chain joins TRBV11-2 and TRBJ2-5, with a weak D call TRBD2 (6 bases). The germline V gene encodes CDR1 SGHAT and CDR2 FQNNGV. CDR3 length: 16 residues. In nucleotides, the CDR3 is TGTGCCAGTAACTCCACAATGGGGGGACCAAAGGAGACCCACTACTTC. Translated: CASNSTMGGPKETHYF.

Points on this clonotype: The CDR3 end shows no conserved phenylalanine or tryptophan, and so a read error is likely. V gene TRBV4-2 combines with J gene TRBJ2-1, with 12 bases fitting TRBD2. The germline CDR1 and CDR2 sequences are LGHNA and YNFKEQ. V trimming: 0 bases; J trimming: 2 bases; junction bases outside the gene matches: 2. This CDR3 is built from 17 residues. CDR3 amino acids: CASSQDSSGGAYNEQFI. In DNA, the CDR3 is TGTGCCAGCAGCCAAGATTCTAGCGGGGGGGCCTACAATGAGCAGTTCATC.

This clonotype occurred once. The chain uses TRBV5-1 and TRBJ1-4; TRBD1 might be the D (5 bases). The CDR3 is made up of 14 amino acids. Germline assignment: CDR1 SGHRS and CDR2 YFSETQ. The ends were cut back, 2 bases at V and 8 bases at J, with 13 bases in the middle. The CDR3 bases are TGCGCCAGCAGCTTCGGGGCAGGGAGCGAAAAACTGTTTTTT. The encoded protein is CASSFGAGSEKLFF.

About this clonotype: No conserved phenylalanine or tryptophan is present at the end of the CDR3, so a read error is the likely explanation. The CDR3 reads CASQPVTVVGAQYL. For the CDR3, the DNA is TGTGCCAGTCAACCGGTCACGGTAGTTGGGGCCCAGTACTTG. The genes are TRBV11-3 and TRBJ2-5; no clear D gene. CDR3 size: 14 residues. From germline, CDR1 is SGHNT and CDR2 YENEEA. V was trimmed by 9 bases and J by 9 bases, leaving 23 bases between them.

As regards this clonotype: One end of the junction is discordant with germline, which a read error may explain. V gene TRBV6-1 combines with J gene TRBJ1-1; 8 bases match TRBD1. CDR3 length: 14 amino acids. Germline V gives CDR1 MNHNS, CDR2 SASEGT. CDR3 sequence reads: CASNEDRGDAEAFF. CDR3 DNA sequence: TGTGCCAGCAATGAAGACAGGGGCGACGCTGAAGCCTTCTTT.

The table lists this clonotype with many counts. V and J are TRBV5-1 and TRBJ2-5, with 13 bases lining up with TRBD2. Germline values: CDR1 SGHRS, CDR2 YFSETQ. V dropped 3 bases and J dropped 4; count of bases not matched to a gene: 3. The CDR3 has 15 amino acids. CDR3: CASSSRTSGGETQYF. The CDR3 DNA reads as TGCGCCAGCAGCTCACGGACTAGCGGGGGAGAGACCCAGTACTTC.

On this clonotype itself: At one boundary the junction diverges from the germline segment, which might be a read error. V and J are TRBV6-1 and TRBJ2-5; TRBD1 might be the D (6 bases). The CDR3 runs 14 residues. The germline V gene encodes CDR1 MNHNS and CDR2 SASEGT. The CDR3 nucleotides are TGTGCCAGCAGTGAAGGGACAGCCCAAGAGACCCAGCGCTTC. It codes for CASSEGTAQETQRF.

Remarks on this clonotype: The CDR3 ends on some other residue instead of the conserved phenylalanine or tryptophan, so this is likely a read error. The chain has TRBV11-2 and TRBJ1-1; no clear D gene. This CDR3 region has 14 residues. V was cut by 1 base and J by 6 bases, with 12 bases left in between. In germline, CDR1 is SGHAT, CDR2 FQNNGV. CDR3 DNA sequence: TGTGCCAGCAGCTTAGTCGGGATGGACCCTGAAGCTTTCCTT. It codes for CASSLVGMDPEAFL.

Note on this clonotype: The final CDR3 position lacks the conserved phenylalanine or tryptophan, pointing to a likely read error. The limits of the CDR3 on the DNA are not certain, so only TCRdb's listed CDR3 is given. The chain recombines TRBV5-6 with TRBJ2-7. The CDR3 is 14 residues long, counting both termini. CDR1 and CDR2 (germline): SGHDT, YYEEEE. CDR3 protein: CASSFIGRNYEQHL.

On this clonotype: Relative to the germline gene, one junction end is altered; a read error may explain this. The rearrangement joins TRBV20-1 to TRBJ2-6; D tentatively reads TRBD1 or TRBD2 (5 bases each). Germline-derived CDR1 and CDR2 are DFQATT and SNEGSKA (reference sequence). CDR3 length: 15 amino acids. This CDR3 is CSARGTGAGAKVLNF. The CDR3 DNA follows: TGCAGTGCTAGAGGTACCGGAGCCGGGGCCAAGGTCCTGAATTTC.

This clonotype was counted a few times. The J gene is TRBJ1-2, the V gene TRBV11-2; D possibly corresponds to TRBD1 (5 bases). In germline, CDR1 is SGHAT, CDR2 FQNNGV. This CDR3 comprises 13 residues. Trimming shortened V by 1 base and J by 6 bases, and 9 bases separated the two germline ends. CDR3 coding DNA: TGTGCCAGCAGCTTAGGATGGGGGGATGGCTACACCTTC. Amino acid sequence: CASSLGWGDGYTF.

In the case of this clonotype: Sequence at one end of the junction differs from germline and may be a read error. The rearrangement joins TRBV11-2 to TRBJ1-1; D is undetermined. Germline CDR1 SGHAT, CDR2 FQNNGV. The CDR3 sequence is 13 residues long. This CDR3 is CVSSFRGHTEAFF. CDR3 DNA: TGTGTCAGCAGCTTCCGGGGTCACACTGAAGCTTTCTTT.

Note on this clonotype: One end of the junction fails to match germline, which may point to a read error. The chain has TRBV11-2 and TRBJ2-6; 7 bases fit TRBD1. The CDR3 has 19 amino acids. Germline V gene lookup returns CDR1 SGHAT and CDR2 FQNNGV. The CDR3 region has the DNA TGTGCCATCAGCTTAGTTCCAAAGGACAGGCCCGCTAGGGCCAACGTCCTGACTTTC. Amino acid sequence: CAISLVPKDRPARANVLTF.

This chain links TRBV20-1 with TRBJ2-4, with 8 bases aligning to TRBD2. The V gene's germline CDR1 is DFQATT and CDR2 SNEGSKA (reference sequence). The CDR3 has 13 amino acids. The V gene end was trimmed by 5 bases and the J gene end by 8 bases; junction bases not matched to a gene: 8. CDR3 DNA: TGCAGTGCTTACGGGAGGGGTCGGGACATTCAGTACTTC. It encodes CSAYGRGRDIQYF.

V is TRBV24-1 and J is TRBJ2-5, with TRBD1 identical over 10 bases. CDR1 and CDR2 from the germline V gene are KGHDR and SFDVKD. The CDR3 contains 15 residues. V lost 6 bases to trimming and J lost 4 bases; unmatched junction nucleotides: 7. In nucleotides, the CDR3 is TGTGCCACCAGTTATCCCGGGGACAGGGGAGAGACCCAGTACTTC. This sequence encodes CATSYPGDRGETQYF.

Comment on this clonotype: The junction departs from germline at one end; a sequencing error may be responsible. The chain has TRBV5-6 and TRBJ2-7, with D possibly being TRBD1 (7 bases). Germline V CDR1 and CDR2: SGHDT, YYEEEE. This CDR3 has 16 residues. This CDR3 is CASRGGTAKGAYEQYF. CDR3 sequence (DNA): TGCGCCAGCAGAGGGGGGACAGCCAAAGGGGCCTACGAGCAGTACTTC.

The chain uses TRBV10-2 and TRBJ2-3; D not certain. The CDR3 is 15 residues long. Between the trimmed V and J ends, which lost 0 bases and 0 bases, there was a span of 7 bases. The germline V gene encodes CDR1 WSHSY and CDR2 SAAADI. The CDR3 sequence is CASSESEASTDTQYF. The CDR3 coding sequence is TGCGCCAGCAGTGAGTCCGAGGCTAGCACAGATACGCAGTATTTT.